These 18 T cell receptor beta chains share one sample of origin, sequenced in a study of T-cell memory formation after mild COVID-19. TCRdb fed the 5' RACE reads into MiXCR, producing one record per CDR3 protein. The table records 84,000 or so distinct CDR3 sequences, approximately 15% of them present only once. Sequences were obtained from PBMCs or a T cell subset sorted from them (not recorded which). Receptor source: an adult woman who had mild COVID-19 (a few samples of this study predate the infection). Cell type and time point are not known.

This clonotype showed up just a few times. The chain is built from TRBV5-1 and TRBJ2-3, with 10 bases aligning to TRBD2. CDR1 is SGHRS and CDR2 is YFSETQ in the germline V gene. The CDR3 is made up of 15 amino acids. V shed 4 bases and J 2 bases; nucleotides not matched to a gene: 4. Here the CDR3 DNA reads TGCGCCAGCAGCGGGGGACTAGCGATCACAGATACGCAGTATTTT. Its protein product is CASSGGLAITDTQYF.

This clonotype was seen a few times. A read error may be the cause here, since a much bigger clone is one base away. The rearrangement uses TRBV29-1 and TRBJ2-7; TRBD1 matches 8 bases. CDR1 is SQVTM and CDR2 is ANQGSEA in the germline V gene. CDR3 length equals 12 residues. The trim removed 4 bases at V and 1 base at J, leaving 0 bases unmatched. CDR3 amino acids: CSVGTGSYEQYF. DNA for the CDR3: TGCAGCGTTGGGACAGGGTCCTACGAGCAGTACTTC.

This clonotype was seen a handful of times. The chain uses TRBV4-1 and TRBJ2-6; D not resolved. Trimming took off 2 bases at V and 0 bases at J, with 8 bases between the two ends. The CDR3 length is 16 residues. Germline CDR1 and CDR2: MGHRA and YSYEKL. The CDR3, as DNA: TGCGCCAGCAGCCAATTACAGCTCTCTGGGGCCAACGTCCTGACTTTC. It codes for CASSQLQLSGANVLTF.

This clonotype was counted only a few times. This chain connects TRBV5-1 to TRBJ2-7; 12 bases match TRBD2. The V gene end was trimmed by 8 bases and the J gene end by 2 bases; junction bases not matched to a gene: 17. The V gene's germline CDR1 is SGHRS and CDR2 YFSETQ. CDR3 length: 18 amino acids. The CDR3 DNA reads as TGCGCCAGTAACCCATCGGGCATACTAGCGGGAGGACCCTACGAGCAGTACTTC. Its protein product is CASNPSGILAGGPYEQYF. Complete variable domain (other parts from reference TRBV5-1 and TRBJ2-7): KAGVTQTPRYLIKTRGQQVTLSCSPISGHRSVSWYQQTPGQGLQFLFEYFSETQRNKGNFPGRFSGRQFSNSRSEMNVSTLELGDSALYLCASNPSGILAGGPYEQYFGPGTRLTVT.

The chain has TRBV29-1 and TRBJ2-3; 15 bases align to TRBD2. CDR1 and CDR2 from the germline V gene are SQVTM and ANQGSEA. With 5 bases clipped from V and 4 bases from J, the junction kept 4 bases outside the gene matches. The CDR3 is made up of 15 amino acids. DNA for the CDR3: TGCAGCGTTCGGACTAGCGGGGGGGCAGCAGATACGCAGTATTTT. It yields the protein CSVRTSGGAADTQYF.

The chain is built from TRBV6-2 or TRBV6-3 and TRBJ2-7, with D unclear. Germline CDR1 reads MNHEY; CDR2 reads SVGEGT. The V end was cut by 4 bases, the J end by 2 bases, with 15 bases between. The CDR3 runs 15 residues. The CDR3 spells CASSSSLTTPYEQYF. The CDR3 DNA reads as TGTGCCAGCAGTTCGTCTCTTACTACTCCCTACGAGCAGTACTTC.

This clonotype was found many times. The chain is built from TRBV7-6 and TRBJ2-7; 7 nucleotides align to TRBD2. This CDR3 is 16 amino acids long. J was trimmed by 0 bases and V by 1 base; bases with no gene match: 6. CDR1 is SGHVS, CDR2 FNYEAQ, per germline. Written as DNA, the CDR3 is TGTGCCAGCAGCTTAGTTGCTGGCGGGAGCTCCTACGAGCAGTACTTC. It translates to CASSLVAGGSSYEQYF.

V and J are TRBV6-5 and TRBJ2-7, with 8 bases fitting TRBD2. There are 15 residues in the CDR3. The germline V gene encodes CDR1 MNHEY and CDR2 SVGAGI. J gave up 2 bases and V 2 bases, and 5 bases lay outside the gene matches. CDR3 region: CASSYEAGGPYEQYF. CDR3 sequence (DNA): TGTGCCAGCAGTTACGAGGCGGGGGGCCCCTACGAGCAGTACTTC.

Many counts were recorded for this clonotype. This CDR3 is CASSLGDRGYEQYF. CDR3 coding DNA: TGTGCCAGCAGCTTAGGGGACAGGGGCTACGAGCAGTACTTC. The V gene is TRBV7-6, the J gene TRBJ2-7; 10 nucleotides line up with TRBD1. The length of the CDR3 is 14 residues. The J segment lost 3 bases and the V segment lost 1 base, leaving 0 bases of the junction unmatched. Germline CDR1 and CDR2: SGHVS and FNYEAQ.

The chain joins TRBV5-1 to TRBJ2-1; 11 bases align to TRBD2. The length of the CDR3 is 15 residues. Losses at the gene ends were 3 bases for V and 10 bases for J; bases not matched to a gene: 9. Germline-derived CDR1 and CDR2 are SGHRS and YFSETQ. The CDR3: CASSSPSGRQGEQFF. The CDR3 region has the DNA TGCGCCAGCAGCTCGCCTAGCGGGAGGCAGGGCGAGCAGTTCTTC. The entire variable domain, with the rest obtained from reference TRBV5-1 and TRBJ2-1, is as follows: KAGVTQTPRYLIKTRGQQVTLSCSPISGHRSVSWYQQTPGQGLQFLFEYFSETQRNKGNFPGRFSGRQFSNSRSEMNVSTLELGDSALYLCASSSPSGRQGEQFFGPGTRLTVL.

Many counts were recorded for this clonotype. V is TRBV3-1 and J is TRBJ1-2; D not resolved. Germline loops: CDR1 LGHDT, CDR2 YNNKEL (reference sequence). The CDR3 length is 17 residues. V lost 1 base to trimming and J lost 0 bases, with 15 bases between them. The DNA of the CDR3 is TGTGCCAGCAGCCAAGGGGTCAGAAGGCCCGCTAACTATGGCTACACCTTC. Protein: CASSQGVRRPANYGYTF.

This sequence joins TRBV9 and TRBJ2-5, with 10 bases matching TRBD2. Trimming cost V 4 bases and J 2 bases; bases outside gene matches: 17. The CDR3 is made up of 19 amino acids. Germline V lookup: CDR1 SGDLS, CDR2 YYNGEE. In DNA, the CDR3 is TGTGCCAGCAGCCTCCCCCATCGAAGCGGGGGGGAAGATCAAGAGACCCAGTACTTC. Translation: CASSLPHRSGGEDQETQYF.

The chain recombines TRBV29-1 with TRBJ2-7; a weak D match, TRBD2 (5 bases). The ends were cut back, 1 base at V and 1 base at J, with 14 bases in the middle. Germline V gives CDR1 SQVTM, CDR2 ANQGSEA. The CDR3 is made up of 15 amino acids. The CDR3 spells CSVEGLADQSYEQYF. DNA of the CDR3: TGCAGCGTTGAAGGCCTAGCAGACCAATCCTACGAGCAGTACTTC.

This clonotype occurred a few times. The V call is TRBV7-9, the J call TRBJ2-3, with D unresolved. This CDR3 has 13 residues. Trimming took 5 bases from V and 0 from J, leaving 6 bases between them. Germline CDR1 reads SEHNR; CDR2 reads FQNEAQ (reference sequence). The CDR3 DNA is TGTGCCAGCAGCCCCGACAGCACAGATACGCAGTATTTT. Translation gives CASSPDSTDTQYF.

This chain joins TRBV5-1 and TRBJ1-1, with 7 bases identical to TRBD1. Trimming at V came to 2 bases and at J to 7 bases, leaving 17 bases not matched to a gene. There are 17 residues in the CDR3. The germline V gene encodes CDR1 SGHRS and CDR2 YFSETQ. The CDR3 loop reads CASSLVPAGGVGIEAFF. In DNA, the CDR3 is TGCGCCAGCAGCTTAGTCCCGGCAGGGGGTGTAGGGATTGAAGCTTTCTTT.

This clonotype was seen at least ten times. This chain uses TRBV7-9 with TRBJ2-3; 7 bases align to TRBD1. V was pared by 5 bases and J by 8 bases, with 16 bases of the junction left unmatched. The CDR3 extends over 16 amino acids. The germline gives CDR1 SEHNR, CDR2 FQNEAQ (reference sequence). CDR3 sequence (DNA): TGTGCCAGCAGCCCTACTGGGGACAGACTATTTAGTACGCAGTATTTT. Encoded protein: CASSPTGDRLFSTQYF.

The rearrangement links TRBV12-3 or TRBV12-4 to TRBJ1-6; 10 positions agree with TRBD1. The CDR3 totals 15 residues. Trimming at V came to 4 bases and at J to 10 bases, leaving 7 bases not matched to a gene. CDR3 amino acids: CASSSAGTGVSPLHF. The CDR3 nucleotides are TGTGCCAGCAGTTCCGCCGGGACAGGGGTATCACCCCTCCACTTT.

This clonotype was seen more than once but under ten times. CDR3 nucleotides: TGTGCCACTTCGAGGACTAGCGGAAACAATGAGCAGTTCTTC. This translates into CATSRTSGNNEQFF. The V and J genes are TRBV7-6 and TRBJ2-1, with 10 bases fitting TRBD2. Germline assignment: CDR1 SGHVS and CDR2 FNYEAQ. This CDR3 comprises 14 residues. V lost 10 bases and J lost 5; bases outside the gene matches: 8.